These 6 T cell receptor beta chains were sequenced from one sample in a study of T cell repertoires in cytomegalovirus infection. What these receptors recognize is not known. MiXCR, run by TCRdb on the reads, gives a single entry per CDR3 protein. The sample records about a million distinct CDR3 sequences, about a third being singletons. Here the sequenced sample was cultured CD8+ T cells from PBMCs, taken from culture after CMV antigen stimulation. These receptors came from a human donor in good health (CMV status not recorded). Some clones in this sample may be carry-over from other donors' samples.

The rearrangement uses TRBV7-2 and TRBJ2-7; D is possibly TRBD2 (5 bases). Between the trimmed V and J ends, which lost 1 base and 9 bases, there was a span of 19 bases. Germline V CDR1 and CDR2: SGHTA, FQGNSA. This CDR3 has 15 residues. The CDR3 loop is CASSLGGDYVLRQYF. In DNA form, the CDR3 reads TGTGCCAGCAGCTTAGGGGGTGACTACGTCCTCCGGCAGTACTTC.

This clonotype was seen only a few times. The chain couples TRBV12-3 or TRBV12-4 to TRBJ2-3; D is perhaps TRBD2 (5 bases). Trimming stripped 0 bases from V and 4 bases from J, with 8 bases between. The length of the CDR3 is 14 residues. The CDR3 sequence: CASSLALAADTQYF. As DNA, the CDR3 is TGTGCCAGCAGTTTAGCGCTAGCAGCAGATACGCAGTATTTT.

V usage is TRBV10-3 and J usage is TRBJ2-7; 10 bases agree with TRBD1. The CDR3 runs to 14 residues. CDR1 and CDR2 (germline): ENHRY, SYGVKD. The ends lost 5 bases at V and 4 bases at J; junction bases unmatched: 5. The CDR3 sequence: CAISPSGQGYEQYV. CDR3 DNA sequence: TGTGCCATCAGTCCCTCGGGACAGGGGTACGAGCAGTACGTC.

The genes are TRBV28 and TRBJ2-1, with D perhaps assigned TRBD1 or TRBD2 (6 bases each). The CDR3 length is 11 residues. V was clipped by 8 bases and J by 5 bases, with 7 bases between them. Germline CDR1 and CDR2: MDHEN and SYDVKM. The DNA of the CDR3 is TGTGCCAGCGGGGGGCACAATGAGCAGTTCTTC. It yields the protein CASGGHNEQFF.

The V and J genes are TRBV27 and TRBJ2-1; D is ambiguous. Germline CDR1 and CDR2: MNHEY and SMNVEV (reference sequence). With 7 bases removed from V and 0 bases from J, the gap between germline ends came to 10 bases. The CDR3 consists of 14 residues. In DNA, the CDR3 is TGTGCCAGCATCGGCAGCTCCTCCTACAATGAGCAGTTCTTC. It codes for CASIGSSSYNEQFF.

The CDR3 DNA follows: TGTGCCAGCAGCAACCGGGACACCTATAATTCACCCCTCCACTTT. Translating gives CASSNRDTYNSPLHF. This chain uses TRBV9 with TRBJ1-6; the D gene is possibly TRBD1 (6 bases). V was clipped by 4 bases and J by 2 bases, with 10 bases between them. Per germline, CDR1 SGDLS and CDR2 YYNGEE. CDR3 length: 15 residues.